Below, 20 T cell receptor beta chains from the same sample are listed, as sequenced in a study of blood T cell repertoires in COVID-19. Here immunoSEQ multiplex PCR was the method, and the copy in TCRdb shows in-frame clones only, minus some. This table holds about 70,000 clones, approximately 86% found once. Sequencing input: peripheral blood. These receptors all come from a human donor in a cohort sampled during active COVID-19.

The chain uses TRBV27 and TRBJ1-5; possibly TRBD1 for D (5 bases). Trimming left V 5 bases short and J 2 bases short, with 13 bases between. CDR3 length: 15 amino acids. CDR1 and CDR2 from the germline V gene are MNHEY and SMNVEV (reference sequence). CDR3 in DNA: TGTGCCAGCAGTCCGGGGGAATGGGGCAATCAGCCCCAGCATTTT. This encodes CASSPGEWGNQPQHF.

This clone showed up just a few times. The chain employs TRBV6-5 and TRBJ1-2, with D uncertain. This CDR3 has 14 amino acids. The germline V and J ends were trimmed by 6 bases and 0 bases, with 11 bases remaining between them. CDR1 MNHEY and CDR2 SVGAGI come from the germline V gene. Here the CDR3 reads CASSSPGSNYGYTF. The CDR3 nucleotides are TGTGCCAGCAGCTCGCCGGGATCTAACTATGGCTACACCTTC.

The table lists this clone with a count of one. V gene TRBV7-2 combines with J gene TRBJ2-5; D perhaps matches TRBD1 (6 bases). The V and J ends lost 5 bases and 5 bases respectively, with 27 bases between them. The CDR3 spans 18 residues. Germline assignment: CDR1 SGHTA and CDR2 FQGNSA. The CDR3 here is CASSPQQGRVLLQETQYF. The CDR3 DNA sequence: TGTGCCAGCAGCCCACAACAGGGTCGGGTCCTCCTACAGGAGACCCAGTACTTC.

This clone was seen only a few times. This chain uses TRBV7-2 with TRBJ1-6, with 9 bases aligning to TRBD1. The CDR3 is made up of 15 amino acids. Trimming took 2 bases from V and 7 from J; bases not matched to a gene: 3. The germline CDR1 and CDR2 sequences are SGHTA and FQGNSA. CDR3 DNA sequence: TGTGCCAGCAGCTTATCTGGACAGGGGAATTCACCCCTCCACTTT. It translates to CASSLSGQGNSPLHF.

This clone has a handful of counts. The chain joins TRBV2 to TRBJ2-3; TRBD2 matches 10 bases. Trimming cost V 2 bases and J 4 bases; bases outside gene matches: 9. The germline gives CDR1 SNHLY, CDR2 FYNNEI. This CDR3 comprises 17 residues. The CDR3 coding sequence is TGTGCCAGCAGTGAATTTGGGAAGCGGGGGGGCGCAGATACGCAGTATTTT. It is translated as CASSEFGKRGGADTQYF.

This chain joins TRBV10-3 and TRBJ2-5, with D maybe TRBD1 (5 bases). The V end lost 10 bases, the J end lost 2 bases, and 14 bases lay between the germline ends. This CDR3 comprises 13 residues. Looked up from germline, CDR1 is ENHRY and CDR2 is SYGVKD. The CDR3 sequence is CATTTDEQETQYF. In nucleotides, the CDR3 is TGTGCCACGACGACAGACGAACAAGAGACCCAGTACTTC.

This chain links TRBV27 with TRBJ1-1; D is possibly TRBD1 (6 bases). This CDR3 has 13 amino acids. V gave up 6 bases and J gave up 11 bases, with 19 bases separating them. Per the germline V gene, CDR1 is MNHEY and CDR2 is SMNVEV (reference sequence). The DNA for the CDR3 is TGTGCCAGCAGACTCTCGGCAGGGGCTGGTGCTTTCTTT. Translating gives CASRLSAGAGAFF.

V is TRBV3-1 (or the pseudogene TRBV3-2) and J is TRBJ2-7; 12 nucleotides align to TRBD2. The CDR3 is made up of 14 amino acids. Trimming at V came to 1 base and at J to 9 bases, leaving 4 bases not matched to a gene. Germline V lookup: CDR1 LGHDT, CDR2 YNNKEL (reference sequence). The CDR3 DNA follows: TGTGCCAGCAGCCAAGGACTAGCGGGGGCCTCGCAGTACTTC. Translated: CASSQGLAGASQYF.

The chain uses TRBV27 and TRBJ1-2; 9 bases fit TRBD1. This CDR3 is built from 16 residues. V lost 4 bases, J lost 2 bases, and 8 bases stayed unmatched. Germline CDR1 and CDR2: MNHEY and SMNVEV (reference sequence). CDR3 DNA: TGTGCCAGCAGTTCTTACCGGGACAGGGAAAACTATGGCTACACCTTC. Amino acid sequence: CASSSYRDRENYGYTF.

The chain is built from TRBV6-2 or TRBV6-3 and TRBJ1-5; possibly TRBD1 for D (6 bases). Germline assignment: CDR1 MNHEY and CDR2 SVGEGT. Trimming removed 3 bases at V and 7 bases at J, with 16 bases between. The CDR3 totals 15 residues. The CDR3 nucleotides are TGTGCCAGCAGTTATAACGACAGGCGAGGGCAGCCCCAGCATTTT. Translated, it gives CASSYNDRRGQPQHF.

This clone was seen more than once but under ten times. V is TRBV2 and J is TRBJ1-1, with 10 bases identical to TRBD1. Germline-derived CDR1 and CDR2 are SNHLY and FYNNEI. The trim removed 7 bases at V and 5 bases at J, leaving 4 bases unmatched. The CDR3 is 13 residues long. The CDR3 spells CASTGTGVTEAFF. In DNA form, the CDR3 reads TGTGCCAGCACTGGGACAGGGGTAACTGAAGCTTTCTTT.

This clone was counted between two and nine times. The chain has TRBV27 and TRBJ1-2; D is perhaps TRBD1 (6 bases). The germline CDR1 and CDR2 sequences are MNHEY and SMNVEV (reference sequence). The V gene lost 0 bases and the J gene lost 3 bases, with 14 bases spanning the gap. The CDR3 length is 16 residues. DNA for the CDR3: TGTGCCAGCAGTTTATCCGACAGGATCTCGGACTATGGCTACACCTTC. Residues: CASSLSDRISDYGYTF.

The chain joins TRBV3-1 (or the pseudogene TRBV3-2) to TRBJ2-5; TRBD2 matches 9 bases. The germline gives CDR1 LGHDT, CDR2 YNNKEL (reference sequence). Trimming removed 0 bases from V and 2 bases from J; junction bases left unmatched: 4. The length of the CDR3 is 16 residues. The CDR3 DNA reads TGTGCCAGCAGCCAAGATAGGGGACTAGCACAAGAGACCCAGTACTTC. This translates into CASSQDRGLAQETQYF.

The CDR3 is CASSLGQTSNTGELFF. DNA of the CDR3: TGTGCCAGCAGCCTTGGACAGACGTCGAACACCGGGGAGCTGTTTTTT. The chain recombines TRBV3-1 (or the pseudogene TRBV3-2) with TRBJ2-2, with a tentative D call TRBD1 (6 bases). The CDR3 is 16 amino acids. The germline V and J ends were trimmed by 4 bases and 0 bases, with 12 bases remaining between them. Germline loops: CDR1 LGHDT, CDR2 YNNKEL (reference sequence).

This chain links TRBV6-5 with TRBJ2-5; D is uncertain. V was trimmed by 6 bases and J by 1 base, leaving 9 bases between them. This CDR3 has 13 residues. Looked up from germline, CDR1 is MNHEY and CDR2 is SVGAGI. The DNA of the CDR3 is TGTGCCAGCAGCCACAGATCCCAAGAGACCCAGTACTTC. Translating gives CASSHRSQETQYF.

The count of this clone is one. The V and J genes are TRBV30 and TRBJ2-7, with TRBD2 as a possible D gene (5 bases). The germline V and J ends were trimmed by 3 bases and 3 bases, with 18 bases remaining between them. This CDR3 region has 15 residues. Germline CDR1 and CDR2: GTSNPN and SVGIG (reference sequence). CDR3 sequence: CAWSRRGAPNYEQYF. The CDR3 DNA follows: TGTGCCTGGAGCCGCCGGGGAGCTCCGAACTACGAGCAGTACTTC. Using reference TRBV30 and TRBJ2-7 for the parts outside the CDR3, the full variable domain is SQTIHQWPATLVQPVGSPLSLECTVEGTSNPNLYWYRQAAGRGLQLLFYSVGIGQISSEVPQNLSASRPQDRQFILSSKKLLLSDSGFYLCAWSRRGAPNYEQYFGPGTRLTVT.

V is TRBV19 and J is TRBJ1-1; perhaps TRBD1 as D (6 bases). V lost 5 bases and J lost 2, with 12 bases in between. The CDR3 sequence is 14 residues long. Germline V gene lookup returns CDR1 LNHDA and CDR2 SQIVND (reference sequence). CDR3 sequence reads: CASSLRGENTEAFF. In DNA, the CDR3 is TGTGCCAGTAGTCTCAGGGGAGAAAACACTGAAGCTTTCTTT. Looking up the rest from reference TRBV19 and TRBJ1-1 gives the full variable domain: DGGITQSPKYLFRKEGQNVTLSCEQNLNHDAMYWYRQDPGQGLRLIYYSQIVNDFQKGDIAEGYSVSREKKESFPLTVTSAQKNPTAFYLCASSLRGENTEAFFGQGTRLTVV.

This clone was seen more than once but under ten times. This chain uses TRBV19 with TRBJ1-5; TRBD1 agrees at 10 bases. In germline, CDR1 is LNHDA, CDR2 SQIVND (reference sequence). The trim removed 4 bases at V and 2 bases at J, leaving 2 bases unmatched. There are 15 residues in the CDR3. In nucleotides, the CDR3 is TGTGCCAGTAGTAGGGACAGGGGTCGCAATCAGCCCCAGCATTTT. Its translation is CASSRDRGRNQPQHF. Supplemented by reference TRBV19 and TRBJ1-5, the full variable domain reads DGGITQSPKYLFRKEGQNVTLSCEQNLNHDAMYWYRQDPGQGLRLIYYSQIVNDFQKGDIAEGYSVSREKKESFPLTVTSAQKNPTAFYLCASSRDRGRNQPQHFGDGTRLSIL.

The chain is built from TRBV6-6 and TRBJ1-6, with 9 bases lining up with TRBD1. The germline V gene has CDR1 MNHNY and CDR2 SVGAGI (reference sequence). The CDR3 has 16 residues. The V and J ends lost 6 bases and 6 bases, in that order; junction bases with no gene match: 9. CDR3 sequence: CASSNQRQGGNSPLHF. CDR3 coding DNA: TGTGCCAGCAGCAACCAGCGACAGGGGGGTAATTCACCCCTCCACTTT.

V gene TRBV30 combines with J gene TRBJ1-5; D is uncertain. The V end lost 1 base, the J end lost 6 bases, and 16 bases lay between the germline ends. This CDR3 comprises 15 residues. CDR1 and CDR2 (germline): GTSNPN, SVGIG (reference sequence). The CDR3 protein is CAWSALGYLGQPQHF. The CDR3 nucleotides read TGTGCCTGGAGTGCCCTCGGGTATTTGGGTCAGCCCCAGCATTTT.